One and the same sample provided the 14 T cell receptor beta chains below, sequenced in a study of T-cell reconstitution after alpha-beta-depleted transplantation in children. The TCRbeta library incorporated unique molecular identifiers. TCRdb recomputed calls from the PCR reads with MiXCR, one row per CDR3 protein. The data show hundreds of thousands of distinct CDR3 sequences, with approximately 17% seen just once and around 0.96% held by the top ten. Sequencing was performed on PBMCs from the stem cell graft donor, taken from the stem cell graft. The receptor set was obtained from a human donor who donated a stem cell graft to a child with acute myeloid leukemia.

This clonotype appeared once. The V gene is TRBV5-5, the J gene TRBJ1-1, with TRBD1 as a possible D gene (6 bases). With 4 bases removed from V and 11 bases from J, the gap between germline ends came to 15 bases. Germline values: CDR1 SGHKS, CDR2 YYEKEE (reference sequence). CDR3 length equals 12 residues. The CDR3 protein is CASSRTVNDAFF. The CDR3 DNA sequence: TGTGCCAGCAGCCGGACAGTTAATGACGCTTTCTTT.

This clonotype was observed at least ten times. The CDR3: CASRERSIAGYTF. The CDR3 region has the DNA TGTGCCAGCAGGGAGAGGAGTATAGCTGGCTACACCTTC. This sequence joins TRBV4-2 and TRBJ1-2, with unresolved D. The V end lost 6 bases, the J end lost 7 bases, and 15 bases lay between the germline ends. CDR1 is LGHNA and CDR2 is YNFKEQ in the germline V gene. The CDR3 has 13 amino acids.

This clonotype was observed a few times. The chain couples TRBV6-1 to TRBJ2-7; D remains ambiguous. Trimming removed 2 bases at V and 2 bases at J, with 7 bases between. Per germline, CDR1 MNHNS and CDR2 SASEGT. This CDR3 has 13 amino acids. Written as DNA, the CDR3 is TGTGCCAGCAGTGAAAACCTCCCCTACGAGCAGTACGTC. Amino acid sequence: CASSENLPYEQYV.

The chain carries TRBV6-2 or TRBV6-3 and TRBJ2-7; D may be TRBD1 or TRBD2 (5 bases each). CDR1 and CDR2 (germline): MNHEY, SVGEGT. The CDR3 runs 12 residues. The V and J ends lost 6 bases and 6 bases respectively, with 12 bases between them. CDR3 sequence: CASSYKGSEQYF. CDR3 DNA sequence: TGTGCCAGCAGCTACAAGGGGAGCGAGCAGTACTTC.

At least ten counts were recorded for this clonotype. CDR3 region: CSARLRSSYEQYV. The DNA of the CDR3 is TGCAGTGCTAGACTCAGGAGCTCCTACGAGCAGTACGTC. J is TRBJ2-7 and V is TRBV20-1; D call uncertain. The CDR3 sequence is 13 residues long. Trimming pared 2 bases from V and 0 bases from J, leaving 8 bases between. Germline-derived CDR1 and CDR2 are DFQATT and SNEGSKA (reference sequence).

This chain joins TRBV6-1 and TRBJ2-2; TRBD1 matches 7 bases. The CDR3 is made up of 15 amino acids. V was clipped by 10 bases and J by 1 base; unmatched bases: 9. The germline V gene has CDR1 MNHNS and CDR2 SASEGT. For the CDR3, the DNA is TGTGCCACCAACGTACAGGGGAAGAACACCGGGGAGCTGTTTTTT. It specifies CATNVQGKNTGELFF.

This clonotype was seen repeatedly, ten times or more. The rearrangement uses TRBV20-1 and TRBJ1-5; D gene uncertain. This CDR3 region has 15 residues. The V end lost 3 bases, the J end lost 3 bases, and 15 bases lay between the germline ends. The V gene's germline CDR1 is DFQATT and CDR2 SNEGSKA (reference sequence). CDR3 sequence: CSASGGRGNNQPQHF. The CDR3 region has the DNA TGCAGTGCTAGTGGTGGCCGAGGCAACAATCAGCCCCAGCATTTT.

This clonotype showed up just a few times. This chain links TRBV21-1 with TRBJ2-7; TRBD1 is taken as the D call from the table, unchecked against the DNA. TRBV21-1 is tagged as a pseudogene. CDR3 length equals 14 residues. The chain's CDR3 is CASSTAGGDYEQYF. CDR3 coding DNA: TGTGCCAGCAGCACGGCAGGGGGCGATTACGAGCAGTACTTC.

This clonotype was seen at least ten times. V usage is TRBV7-2 and J usage is TRBJ2-7; 7 bases are shared with TRBD2. Losses at the gene ends were 0 bases for V and 3 bases for J; bases not matched to a gene: 2. CDR3 length: 14 amino acids. CDR1 SGHTA and CDR2 FQGNSA come from the germline V gene. The CDR3 loop is CASSLAASGYEQYF. The CDR3 DNA sequence: TGTGCCAGCAGCTTAGCGGCTAGCGGCTACGAGCAGTACTTC.

This clonotype was seen repeatedly, ten times or more. The chain couples TRBV20-1 to TRBJ1-5; no firm D call. Germline V gene data show CDR1 as DFQATT and CDR2 as SNEGSKA (reference sequence). The ends were cut back, 7 bases at V and 10 bases at J, with 11 bases in the middle. The CDR3 is 10 amino acids. CDR3 residues: CSVALGPQHF. The DNA of the CDR3 is TGCAGTGTTGCCCTCGGACCCCAGCATTTT.

The chain combines TRBV5-1 with TRBJ2-1; 10 bases are a match to TRBD1. The CDR3 loop spans 13 amino acids. J was trimmed by 9 bases and V by 3 bases; bases with no gene match: 3. Germline V lookup: CDR1 SGHRS, CDR2 YFSETQ. CDR3 sequence reads: CASSWTGGTEQFF. The CDR3 nucleotides are TGCGCCAGCAGCTGGACAGGGGGTACTGAGCAGTTCTTC. Variable domain in full (rest from reference TRBV5-1 and TRBJ2-1): KAGVTQTPRYLIKTRGQQVTLSCSPISGHRSVSWYQQTPGQGLQFLFEYFSETQRNKGNFPGRFSGRQFSNSRSEMNVSTLELGDSALYLCASSWTGGTEQFFGPGTRLTVL.

The chain combines TRBV28 with TRBJ2-1; 10 positions match TRBD1. The CDR3 is 14 residues long. Trimming took 3 bases from V and 8 from J; bases not matched to a gene: 4. Per the germline V gene, CDR1 is MDHEN and CDR2 is SYDVKM. The CDR3 sequence: CASSFGQGVDEQFF. Here the CDR3 DNA reads TGTGCCAGCAGTTTTGGACAGGGGGTCGATGAGCAGTTCTTC.

This clonotype was counted a few times. The chain employs TRBV28 and TRBJ2-1; unclear D gene. CDR3 length equals 13 residues. CDR1 and CDR2 (germline): MDHEN, SYDVKM. Trimming left V 5 bases short and J 5 bases short, with 10 bases between. In DNA form, the CDR3 reads TGTGCCAGCAGTCCCCACTTGAACAATGAGCAGTTCTTC. Its translation: CASSPHLNNEQFF.

This clonotype was observed many times. The chain links TRBV7-3 to TRBJ2-3; 7 bases match TRBD1. The germline gives CDR1 SGHTA, CDR2 FQGTGA. V lost 4 bases and J lost 2; bases outside the gene matches: 6. The CDR3 has 15 amino acids. Here the CDR3 reads CASSYRDSTTDTQYF. Written as DNA, the CDR3 is TGTGCCAGCAGCTACCGGGACAGTACCACAGATACGCAGTATTTT.